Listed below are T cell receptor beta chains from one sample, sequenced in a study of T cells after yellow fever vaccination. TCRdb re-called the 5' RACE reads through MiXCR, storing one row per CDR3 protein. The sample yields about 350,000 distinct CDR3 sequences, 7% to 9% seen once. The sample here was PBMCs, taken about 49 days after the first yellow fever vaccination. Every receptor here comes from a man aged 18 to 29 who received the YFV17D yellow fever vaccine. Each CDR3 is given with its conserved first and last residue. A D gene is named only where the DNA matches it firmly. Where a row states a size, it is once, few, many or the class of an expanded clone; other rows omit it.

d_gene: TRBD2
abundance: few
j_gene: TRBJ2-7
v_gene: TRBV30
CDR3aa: CAWSLGGVSYEQYF
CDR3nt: TGTGCCTGGAGCCTCGGGGGGGTTTCCTACGAGCAGTACTTC

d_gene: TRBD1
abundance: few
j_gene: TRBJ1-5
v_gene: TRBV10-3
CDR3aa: CAIKGTGNQPQHF
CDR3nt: TGTGCCATCAAGGGGACAGGGAATCAGCCCCAGCATTTT

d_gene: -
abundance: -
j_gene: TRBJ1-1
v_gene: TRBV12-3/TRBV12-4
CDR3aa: CASKAVGTEAFF
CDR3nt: TGTGCCAGCAAGGCGGTTGGCACTGAAGCTTTCTTT

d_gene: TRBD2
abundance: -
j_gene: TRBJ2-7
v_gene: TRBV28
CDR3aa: CASSLPSASGRQYF
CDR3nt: TGTGCCAGCAGCCTCCCGTCGGCTAGCGGGCGGCAGTACTTC

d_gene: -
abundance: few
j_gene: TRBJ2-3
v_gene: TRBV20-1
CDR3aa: CSSIREVTDTQYF
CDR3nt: TGCAGTTCTATCCGCGAGGTCACAGATACGCAGTATTTT

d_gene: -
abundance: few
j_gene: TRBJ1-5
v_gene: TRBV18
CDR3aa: CASSPEGPFSNQPQHF
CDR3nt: TGTGCCAGCTCACCTGAGGGCCCTTTTAGCAATCAGCCCCAGCATTTT

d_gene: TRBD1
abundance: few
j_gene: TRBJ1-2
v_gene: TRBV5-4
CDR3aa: CASSLNPDRVYGYTF
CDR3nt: TGTGCCAGCAGCTTGAACCCCGACAGGGTGTACGGCTACACCTTC

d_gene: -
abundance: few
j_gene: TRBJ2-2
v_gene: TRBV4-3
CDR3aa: CASSQDRRTGELFF
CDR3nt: TGCGCCAGCAGCCAAGATCGGAGGACCGGGGAGCTGTTTTTT

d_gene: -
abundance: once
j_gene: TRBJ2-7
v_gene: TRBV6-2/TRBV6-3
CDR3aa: CASSYPGMGTYEQYF
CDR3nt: TGTGCCAGCAGTTACCCCGGGATGGGGACCTACGAGCAGTACTTC

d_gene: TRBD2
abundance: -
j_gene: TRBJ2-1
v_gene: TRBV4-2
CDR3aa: CAGSQPTSAPAYNEQFF
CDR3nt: TGTGCCGGCAGCCAGCCCACTAGCGCCCCAGCCTACAATGAGCAGTTCTTC

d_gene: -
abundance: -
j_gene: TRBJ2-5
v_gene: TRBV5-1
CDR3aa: CASNPNGGLGETQYF
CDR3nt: TGCGCCAGCAATCCCAATGGGGGCTTAGGAGAGACCCAGTACTTC

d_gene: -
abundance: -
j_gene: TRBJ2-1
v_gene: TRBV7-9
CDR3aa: CASSLSHLNNEQFF
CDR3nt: TGTGCCAGCAGCTTATCCCACCTCAACAATGAGCAGTTCTTC

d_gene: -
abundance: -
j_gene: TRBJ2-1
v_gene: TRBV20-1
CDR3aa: CSARSRGYEQFF
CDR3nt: TGCAGTGCTAGATCCAGGGGCTATGAGCAGTTCTTC

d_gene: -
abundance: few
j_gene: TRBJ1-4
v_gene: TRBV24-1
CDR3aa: CATSPGPFTCF
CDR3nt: TGTGCCACCAGTCCAGGGCCATTTACCTGTTTT

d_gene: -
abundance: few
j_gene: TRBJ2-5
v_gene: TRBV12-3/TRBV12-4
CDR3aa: CASSFAGAGETQYF
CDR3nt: TGTGCCAGCAGTTTCGCGGGGGCGGGGGAGACCCAGTACTTC

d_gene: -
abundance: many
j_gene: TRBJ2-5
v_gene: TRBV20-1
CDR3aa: CSAHQGETQYF
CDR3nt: TGCAGTGCGCACCAAGGGGAGACCCAGTACTTC

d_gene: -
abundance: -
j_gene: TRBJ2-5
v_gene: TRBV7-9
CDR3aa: CASSATVQETQYF
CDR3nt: TGTGCCAGCAGCGCGACTGTGCAAGAGACCCAGTACTTC

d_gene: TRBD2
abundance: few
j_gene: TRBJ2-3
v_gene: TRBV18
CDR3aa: CASSPASGGGSDTQYF
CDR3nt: TGTGCCAGCTCACCAGCAAGCGGGGGAGGTTCAGATACGCAGTATTTT

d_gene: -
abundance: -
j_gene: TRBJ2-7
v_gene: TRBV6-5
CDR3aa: CASYTRAYEQYF
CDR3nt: TGTGCCAGTTACACGAGGGCCTACGAGCAGTACTTC

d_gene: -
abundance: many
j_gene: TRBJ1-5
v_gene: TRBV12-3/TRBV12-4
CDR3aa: CASSFGRWQGGEFGNQPQHF
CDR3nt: TGTGCCAGCAGTTTTGGTCGGTGGCAGGGAGGCGAGTTTGGCAATCAGCCCCAGCATTTT

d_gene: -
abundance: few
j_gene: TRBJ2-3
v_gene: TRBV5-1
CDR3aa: CASSLRVVRGDTQYF
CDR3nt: TGCGCCAGCAGCTTGCGCGTGGTCAGGGGAGATACGCAGTATTTT

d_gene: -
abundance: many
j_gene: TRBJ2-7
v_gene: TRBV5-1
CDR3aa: CASSYGGVATYEQYF
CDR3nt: TGCGCCAGCAGCTACGGAGGGGTGGCCACCTACGAGCAGTACTTC

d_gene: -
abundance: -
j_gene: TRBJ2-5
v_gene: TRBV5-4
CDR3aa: CASTPEGQETQYF
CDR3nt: TGTGCCAGCACCCCGGAAGGCCAAGAGACCCAGTACTTC

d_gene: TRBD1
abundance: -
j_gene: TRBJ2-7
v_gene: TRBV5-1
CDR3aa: CASSSGTAEPYEQYF
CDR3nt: TGCGCCAGCAGCTCCGGGACAGCAGAGCCCTACGAGCAGTACTTC

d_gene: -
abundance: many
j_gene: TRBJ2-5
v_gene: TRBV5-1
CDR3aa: CASSLLPAETQYF
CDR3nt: TGCGCCAGCAGCTTGCTCCCAGCGGAGACCCAGTACTTC

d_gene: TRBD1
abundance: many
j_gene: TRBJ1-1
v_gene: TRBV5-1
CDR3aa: CASSFAGTGNTEAFF
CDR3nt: TGTGCCAGCAGTTTCGCCGGGACAGGGAACACTGAAGCTTTCTTT

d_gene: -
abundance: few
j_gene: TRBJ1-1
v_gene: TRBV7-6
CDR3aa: CASSLGPGDERTEAFF
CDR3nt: TGTGCCAGCAGCTTAGGCCCGGGGGACGAACGCACTGAAGCTTTCTTT

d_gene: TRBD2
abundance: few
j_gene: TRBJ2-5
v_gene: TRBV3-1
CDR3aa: CASSQVRGGGETQYF
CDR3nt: TGTGCCAGCAGCCAAGTCCGGGGGGGCGGAGAGACCCAGTACTTC

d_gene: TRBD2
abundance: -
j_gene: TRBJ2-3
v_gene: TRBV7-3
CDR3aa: CASSLTSGVTNTQYF
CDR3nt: TGTGCCAGCAGCCTCACTAGCGGAGTCACAAATACGCAGTATTTT

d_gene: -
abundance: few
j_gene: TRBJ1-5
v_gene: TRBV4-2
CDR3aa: CASSQDHGSNQPQHF
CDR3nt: TGTGCCAGCAGCCAAGACCATGGTAGCAATCAGCCCCAGCATTTT

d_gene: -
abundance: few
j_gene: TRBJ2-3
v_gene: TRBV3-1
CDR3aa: CASSQRGPSTDTQYF
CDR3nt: TGTGCCAGCAGCCAACGCGGACCTAGCACAGATACGCAGTATTTT

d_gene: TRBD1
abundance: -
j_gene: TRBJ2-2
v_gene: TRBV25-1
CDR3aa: CASSDEDRGPNTGELFF
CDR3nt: TGTGCCAGCAGTGATGAGGACAGGGGGCCGAACACCGGGGAGCTGTTTTTT

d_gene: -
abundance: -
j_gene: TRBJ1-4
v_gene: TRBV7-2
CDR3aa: CASSPRTGEKLFF
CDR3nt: TGTGCCAGCAGCCCGAGGACGGGGGAAAAACTGTTTTTT

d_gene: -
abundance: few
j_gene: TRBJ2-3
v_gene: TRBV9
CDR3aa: CASSPRPEGTQYF
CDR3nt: TGTGCCAGCAGCCCCCGCCCTGAAGGCACGCAGTATTTT

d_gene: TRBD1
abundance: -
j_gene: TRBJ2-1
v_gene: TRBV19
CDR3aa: CASLRTGGTEQFF
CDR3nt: TGTGCCAGTCTAAGGACAGGCGGTACTGAGCAGTTCTTC

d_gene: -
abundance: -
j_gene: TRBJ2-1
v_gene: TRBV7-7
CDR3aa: CASSYRLISYNEQFF
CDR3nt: TGTGCCAGCAGCTATCGCTTGATCTCCTACAATGAGCAGTTCTTC

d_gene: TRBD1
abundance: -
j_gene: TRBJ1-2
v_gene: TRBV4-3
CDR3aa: CASSGRTGDGGYTF
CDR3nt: TGCGCCAGCAGCGGGCGGACAGGGGACGGTGGCTACACCTTC

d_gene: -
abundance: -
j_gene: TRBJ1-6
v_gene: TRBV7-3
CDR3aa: CASSSKSGGTYNSPLHF
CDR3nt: TGTGCCAGCAGCTCAAAATCTGGGGGAACCTATAATTCACCCCTCCACTTT

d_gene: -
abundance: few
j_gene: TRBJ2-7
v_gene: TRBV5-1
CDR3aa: CASSFHGGSSYEQYF
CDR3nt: TGCGCCAGCAGCTTCCACGGGGGAAGCTCCTACGAGCAGTACTTC

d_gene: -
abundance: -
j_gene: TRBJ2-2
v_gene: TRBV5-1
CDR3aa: CASTPRSVTGELFF
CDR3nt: TGCGCCAGCACCCCCCGTTCGGTCACCGGGGAGCTGTTTTTT

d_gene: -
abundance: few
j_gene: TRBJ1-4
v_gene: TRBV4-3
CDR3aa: CASSRKYRGTNEKLFF
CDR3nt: TGCGCCAGCAGCCGCAAATACCGGGGAACTAATGAAAAACTGTTTTTT

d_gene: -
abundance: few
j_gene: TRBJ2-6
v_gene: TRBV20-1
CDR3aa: CSTRESGANVLTF
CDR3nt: TGCAGTACCAGAGAATCTGGGGCCAACGTCCTGACTTTC

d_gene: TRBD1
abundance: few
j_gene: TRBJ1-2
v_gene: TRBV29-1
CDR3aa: CSVELQGAYRGYTF
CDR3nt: TGCAGCGTTGAACTACAGGGGGCGTATAGGGGCTACACCTTC

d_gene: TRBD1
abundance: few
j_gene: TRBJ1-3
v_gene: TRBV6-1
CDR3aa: CASGVTGIGNTIYF
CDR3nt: TGTGCCAGCGGAGTGACAGGGATAGGAAACACCATATATTTT

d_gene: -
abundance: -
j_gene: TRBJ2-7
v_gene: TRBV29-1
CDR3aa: CSVEEYPTKEQYF
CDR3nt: TGCAGCGTTGAGGAGTATCCTACGAAGGAGCAGTACTTC

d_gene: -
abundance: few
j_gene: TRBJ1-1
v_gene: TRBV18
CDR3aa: CASSPTDPPTEAFF
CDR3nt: TGTGCCAGCTCACCAACAGATCCTCCAACTGAAGCTTTCTTT

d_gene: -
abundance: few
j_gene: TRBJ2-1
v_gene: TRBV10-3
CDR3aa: CAISLTGNEQFF
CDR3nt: TGTGCCATCTCGCTAACAGGCAATGAGCAGTTCTTC

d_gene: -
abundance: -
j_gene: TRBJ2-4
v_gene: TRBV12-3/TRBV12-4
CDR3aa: CASRFGHSYIQYF
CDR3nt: TGTGCCAGCAGGTTCGGACATTCCTACATTCAGTACTTC

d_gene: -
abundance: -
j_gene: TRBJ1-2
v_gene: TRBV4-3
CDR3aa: CASSQDQAGNYGYTF
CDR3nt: TGCGCCAGCAGCCAAGATCAGGCGGGAAACTATGGCTACACCTTC

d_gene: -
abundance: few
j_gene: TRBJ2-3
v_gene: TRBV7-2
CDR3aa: CASSFQGYDTQYF
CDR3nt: TGTGCCAGCAGCTTTCAGGGTTACGATACGCAGTATTTT

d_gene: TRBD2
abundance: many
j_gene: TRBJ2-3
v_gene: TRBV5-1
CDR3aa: CASSFQRGDTQYF
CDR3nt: TGCGCCAGCAGCTTTCAGCGGGGGGATACGCAGTATTTT

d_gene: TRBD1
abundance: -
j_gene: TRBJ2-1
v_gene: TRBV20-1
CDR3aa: CSARGGTGISCLAYNEQFF
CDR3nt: TGCAGTGCTAGAGGCGGGACAGGGATTAGCTGTTTGGCCTACAATGAGCAGTTCTTC

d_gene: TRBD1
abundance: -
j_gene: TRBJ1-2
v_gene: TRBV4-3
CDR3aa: CASSQIRDRGYGYTF
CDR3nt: TGCGCCAGCAGCCAGATCCGGGACAGGGGCTATGGCTACACCTTC

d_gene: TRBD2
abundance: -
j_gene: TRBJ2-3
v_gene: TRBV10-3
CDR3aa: CAIISGREGRMDTQYF
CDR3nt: TGTGCCATCATCTCGGGGAGGGAAGGGCGGATGGATACGCAGTATTTT

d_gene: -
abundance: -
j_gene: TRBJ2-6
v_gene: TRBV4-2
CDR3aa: CASSQAGGGAGANVLTF
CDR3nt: TGTGCCAGCAGCCAAGCCGGGGGTGGGGCTGGGGCCAACGTCCTGACTTTC

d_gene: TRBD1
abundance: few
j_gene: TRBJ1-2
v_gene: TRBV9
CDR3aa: CASRPRDRGPRPYGYTF
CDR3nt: TGTGCCAGCAGGCCCAGGGACAGGGGCCCGCGACCCTATGGCTACACCTTC